This T cell receptor (beta chain) came from a study of Ad26.COV2.S vaccination and SARS-CoV-2 variants. Study background: Recipients of Ad26.COV2.S got it intramuscularly, once or twice 56 days apart. Overall study findings and caveats: It was reported that spike-specific CD8+ and CD4+ T cell responses were substantially broad after vaccination.

In the case of this clone: As yet, its antigen is unknown.

The treatment is: 15 to 20 received Ad26.COV2.S at low or high dose, single or two shots; roughly five received placebo; per-sample allocation not given. Vaccine and placebo recipients were sampled on day 63 after the first injection. TCRdb's copy holds only in-frame clones and misses some; the assay was immunoSEQ multiplex PCR. The data hold 300,000 to 350,000 clones, with 88% observed a single time. This receptor was identified in a person aged 18 to 65 who received the Ad26.COV2.S COVID-19 vaccine or a placebo. Sample: peripheral blood, taken in a trial of Ad26.COV2.S vaccine versus placebo.

CDR3 protein: CASSLLRDRGYEQYF. CDR3 nucleotide sequence: TGTGCCAGCAGTTTACTCCGGGACAGGGGCTACGAGCAGTACTTC. This chain joins TRBV28 and TRBJ2-7; TRBD1 aligns across 10 bases. This CDR3 contains 15 residues. The germline V gene has CDR1 MDHEN and CDR2 SYDVKM. J was trimmed by 3 bases and V by 2 bases; bases with no gene match: 4. The full variable domain, in which reference TRBV28 and TRBJ2-7 provide the parts outside the CDR3, is DVKVTQSSRYLVKRTGEKVFLECVQDMDHENMFWYRQDPGLGLRLIYFSYDVKMKEKGDIPEGYSVSREKKERFSLILESASTNQTSMYLCASSLLRDRGYEQYFGPGTRLTVT.